These 10 T cell receptor beta chains came from one sample sequenced in a study of T cells in narcolepsy. TCRdb's table, derived via immunoSEQ multiplex PCR, lists solely in-frame clones and lacks some. Here the sample spans 30,000 to 40,000 clones, 87% being singletons. The sequenced material came from CD45RA- memory CD4+ T cells from PBMCs. Receptor source: a human donor with narcolepsy.

The chain has TRBV28 and TRBJ2-3; a weak D match, TRBD2 (6 bases). Trimming removed 6 bases from V and 9 bases from J, with 16 bases in between. Germline values: CDR1 MDHEN, CDR2 SYDVKM. The CDR3 runs 13 residues. The CDR3 sequence: CASRHPGAGTQYF. The CDR3 coding sequence is TGTGCCAGCAGACACCCGGGCGCGGGGACGCAGTATTTT.

To note about this clone: Its ends do not fully match the called genes, so a read error is possible. The genes are TRBV6-1 and TRBJ2-1, with D possibly being TRBD1 (6 bases). The length of the CDR3 is 15 residues. Germline loops: CDR1 MNHNS, CDR2 SASEGT. CDR3 coding DNA: TGTGCCAGCAGTGAAGCCCAGGGGCCGGACAATGAGCAGCTCTTC. Amino acid sequence: CASSEAQGPDNEQLF.

This clone has only one observation. The chain uses TRBV5-1 and TRBJ2-1, with D tentatively TRBD2 (5 bases). Germline V gives CDR1 SGHRS, CDR2 YFSETQ. The CDR3 covers 13 residues. Trimming removed 0 bases at V and 8 bases at J, with 9 bases between. CDR3 coding DNA: TGCGCCAGCAGCTTGGGAGAGGGCGATGAGCAGTTCTTC. Amino acids: CASSLGEGDEQFF.

The count of this clone is one. This chain links TRBV4-1 with TRBJ1-3; the match to TRBD1 covers 8 bases. Germline values: CDR1 MGHRA, CDR2 YSYEKL. There are 17 residues in the CDR3. V lost 4 bases, J lost 0 bases, and 8 bases stayed unmatched. This CDR3 is CASSREYGQGSGNTIYF. CDR3 DNA: TGCGCCAGCAGCCGAGAGTACGGACAGGGCTCTGGAAACACCATATATTTT.

The V and J genes are TRBV28 and TRBJ1-5; 7 nucleotides align to TRBD1. V dropped 4 bases and J dropped 2; count of bases not matched to a gene: 2. Germline V CDR1 and CDR2: MDHEN, SYDVKM. The CDR3 is made up of 14 amino acids. The CDR3 DNA is TGTGCCAGCAGTTCCGGACAGGGCAATCAGCCCCAGCATTTT. Translation: CASSSGQGNQPQHF.

V gene TRBV28 combines with J gene TRBJ2-1, with 7 bases aligning to TRBD1. V shed 10 bases and J 0 bases; nucleotides not matched to a gene: 6. From germline, CDR1 is MDHEN and CDR2 SYDVKM. This CDR3 region has 14 residues. The CDR3 DNA sequence: TGTGCCACTGAACAGGGGAGCTCCTACAATGAGCAGTTCTTC. Translating it yields CATEQGSSYNEQFF. The complete variable domain, with remaining parts taken from reference TRBV28 and TRBJ2-1, reads DVKVTQSSRYLVKRTGEKVFLECVQDMDHENMFWYRQDPGLGLRLIYFSYDVKMKEKGDIPEGYSVSREKKERFSLILESASTNQTSMYLCATEQGSSYNEQFFGPGTRLTVL.

The chain combines TRBV4-2 with TRBJ1-2, with 8 positions matching TRBD1. This CDR3 region has 17 residues. Germline values: CDR1 LGHNA, CDR2 YNFKEQ. Trimming cost V 0 bases and J 10 bases; bases outside gene matches: 16. The CDR3 region is CASSQDRGGGQGAVYTF. The CDR3 DNA is TGTGCCAGCAGCCAAGATCGCGGGGGCGGGCAGGGGGCAGTCTACACCTTC.

The chain has TRBV28 and TRBJ2-3; 8 bases fit TRBD2. Looked up from germline, CDR1 is MDHEN and CDR2 is SYDVKM. This CDR3 region has 14 residues. V dropped 7 bases and J dropped 5; count of bases not matched to a gene: 8. The CDR3 DNA follows: TGTGCCAGCAACCCCGCGGGGGGTGAAGATACGCAGTATTTT. It yields the protein CASNPAGGEDTQYF. The whole variable domain, remainder taken from reference TRBV28 and TRBJ2-3, is DVKVTQSSRYLVKRTGEKVFLECVQDMDHENMFWYRQDPGLGLRLIYFSYDVKMKEKGDIPEGYSVSREKKERFSLILESASTNQTSMYLCASNPAGGEDTQYFGPGTRLTVL.

The chain is built from TRBV29-1 and TRBJ1-2; D is possibly TRBD1 (6 bases). This CDR3 has 14 residues. V was cut by 0 bases and J by 5 bases, with 13 bases left in between. The germline V gene encodes CDR1 SQVTM and CDR2 ANQGSEA. CDR3 bases: TGCAGCGTTGAAGATTATAGGACAGCGTATGGCTACACCTTC. This sequence encodes CSVEDYRTAYGYTF.

The chain joins TRBV6-5 to TRBJ1-2; 7 bases line up with TRBD1. After removal of 7 bases from V and 8 bases from J, the junction contained 10 bases not matched to a gene. There are 13 residues in the CDR3. Germline V CDR1 and CDR2: MNHEY, SVGAGI. The DNA of the CDR3 is TGTGCCAGCACAATCAGGGGGATGATGGGCTACACCTTC. It specifies CASTIRGMMGYTF.